A single T cell receptor beta chain is shown here with its context. The source of the sample is a study of monozygotic twins with inflammatory bowel disease. TCRdb re-analyzed the 5' RACE reads; it lists each CDR3 protein once, without DNA. Found here are some 440,000 distinct CDR3 sequences; the top ten clones hold roughly 2.3%. Germline assignment: CDR1 MNHEY and CDR2 SMNVEV (reference sequence). There are 14 residues in the CDR3. Total RNA isolation used whole blood (no T cell sorting was performed). The sample comprised blood. This sequence joins TRBV27 and TRBJ2-5; TCRdb selects TRBD1, and the lack of DNA leaves this call unchecked. The origin of this receptor is a human donor with ulcerative colitis or Crohn's disease, or a healthy co-twin of an affected twin (not recorded which). CDR3 loop: CASSLAQGRETQYF.